The 29 T cell receptor beta chains presented below share a single source sample, sequenced in a study of blood T cell repertoires in COVID-19. Data came from immunoSEQ multiplex PCR; TCRdb stores just in-frame clones and leaves some out. The table includes hundreds of thousands of clones, 85% to 90% detected once. Material for sequencing was PBMCs or T cells enriched from blood (not recorded which). These receptors were taken from a man between 25 and 39 years old who had been exposed to COVID-19.

V and J are TRBV3-1 (or the pseudogene TRBV3-2) and TRBJ1-1; D gene unclear. CDR1 is LGHDT, CDR2 YNNKEL, per germline (reference sequence). CDR3 length: 13 residues. Trimming took 4 bases from V and 6 from J, leaving 12 bases between them. Here the CDR3 reads CASSRQEVAEAFF. The CDR3 DNA follows: TGTGCCAGCAGCCGGCAGGAGGTGGCTGAAGCTTTCTTT.

V usage is TRBV9 and J usage is TRBJ2-1; D possibly corresponds to TRBD2 (5 bases). V was trimmed by 0 bases and J by 2 bases, leaving 9 bases between them. This CDR3 comprises 15 residues. Germline V CDR1 and CDR2: SGDLS, YYNGEE. This CDR3 reads CASSVAGNPYNEQFF. CDR3 DNA sequence: TGTGCCAGCAGCGTAGCGGGGAACCCCTACAATGAGCAGTTCTTC.

The V and J genes are TRBV14 and TRBJ2-7; TRBD2 agrees at 8 bases. This CDR3 contains 16 residues. Germline V CDR1 and CDR2: SGHDN, FVKESK. With V trimmed by 0 bases and J by 3 bases, 7 bases remained unmatched. The CDR3 here is CASSQEEAGAVYEQYF. The CDR3 nucleotides are TGTGCCAGCAGCCAAGAGGAAGCGGGGGCCGTCTACGAGCAGTACTTC.

V and J are TRBV3-1 (or the pseudogene TRBV3-2) and TRBJ2-3; the D is unclear. V was clipped by 5 bases and J by 0 bases, with 9 bases between them. CDR1 and CDR2 (germline): LGHDT, YNNKEL (reference sequence). The CDR3 loop spans 14 amino acids. CDR3: CASSASRSTDTQYF. In nucleotides, the CDR3 is TGTGCCAGCAGCGCAAGCCGGAGCACAGATACGCAGTATTTT.

This chain connects TRBV19 to TRBJ2-7; TRBD1 matches at 9 bases. The germline V gene encodes CDR1 LNHDA and CDR2 SQIVND (reference sequence). V lost 9 bases to trimming and J lost 7 bases; unmatched junction nucleotides: 16. The CDR3 consists of 15 residues. The CDR3 DNA follows: TGTGCCAGGCTCCACCCGGACAGGGGAACATGGGAGCAGTACTTC. Its protein is CARLHPDRGTWEQYF. Full variable domain (remainder filled in from reference TRBV19 and TRBJ2-7): DGGITQSPKYLFRKEGQNVTLSCEQNLNHDAMYWYRQDPGQGLRLIYYSQIVNDFQKGDIAEGYSVSREKKESFPLTVTSAQKNPTAFYLCARLHPDRGTWEQYFGPGTRLTVT.

The rearrangement links TRBV19 to TRBJ2-2; unclear D gene. Per the germline V gene, CDR1 is LNHDA and CDR2 is SQIVND (reference sequence). The V gene lost 5 bases and the J gene lost 6 bases, with 19 bases spanning the gap. The CDR3 extends over 16 amino acids. The CDR3 is CASSLQQILGSGELFF. The CDR3 bases are TGTGCCAGTAGTCTCCAGCAAATACTCGGGTCCGGGGAGCTGTTTTTT.

The chain uses TRBV7-9 and TRBJ2-1; D is unclear. Trimming cost V 2 bases and J 8 bases, with 7 bases left between them. From germline, CDR1 is SEHNR and CDR2 FQNEAQ (reference sequence). The CDR3 covers 12 residues. CDR3 residues: CASSLSLDEQFF. The CDR3 DNA reads TGTGCCAGCAGCTTAAGCTTGGATGAGCAGTTCTTC.

The chain employs TRBV9 and TRBJ1-3; 9 bases agree with TRBD1. J gave up 6 bases and V 7 bases, and 11 bases lay outside the gene matches. Germline CDR1 reads SGDLS; CDR2 reads YYNGEE. The CDR3 is made up of 15 amino acids. CDR3: CASPPVGDRENTIYF. The CDR3 nucleotides read TGTGCCAGCCCCCCAGTGGGGGACAGGGAAAACACCATATATTTT.

The rearrangement links TRBV4-2 to TRBJ2-1; TRBD2 aligns across 12 bases. Germline V lookup: CDR1 LGHNA, CDR2 YNFKEQ. V shed 0 bases, J shed 7 bases, and the junction held 19 bases outside the gene matches. The CDR3 totals 21 residues. The CDR3 is CASSQERRGSLAGGPRNEQFF. The DNA of the CDR3 is TGTGCCAGCAGCCAAGAAAGAAGGGGTAGCCTAGCGGGGGGGCCACGGAATGAGCAGTTCTTC.

The chain uses TRBV3-1 (or the pseudogene TRBV3-2) and TRBJ2-5, with D uncertain. Trimming took off 2 bases at V and 1 base at J, with 11 bases between the two ends. The CDR3 contains 15 residues. Germline V gene data show CDR1 as LGHDT and CDR2 as YNNKEL (reference sequence). The CDR3 sequence is CASSQMWAAQETQYF. The DNA of the CDR3 is TGTGCCAGCAGCCAAATGTGGGCAGCCCAAGAGACCCAGTACTTC.

The chain uses TRBV4-2 and TRBJ1-5; 11 positions agree with TRBD1. V gave up 0 bases and J gave up 6 bases; unmatched junction bases: 7. The CDR3 is 17 amino acids. Germline lookup yields CDR1 LGHNA and CDR2 YNFKEQ. Written as DNA, the CDR3 is TGTGCCAGCAGCCAAGAGGGACAGGGGGTACGGGGTCAGCCCCAGCATTTT. It yields the protein CASSQEGQGVRGQPQHF.

The chain couples TRBV5-8 to TRBJ1-3; 7 nucleotides line up with TRBD1. This CDR3 contains 15 residues. Germline values: CDR1 SGHTS, CDR2 YDEGEE. The V gene end was trimmed by 6 bases and the J gene end by 3 bases; junction bases not matched to a gene: 9. The CDR3 DNA is TGTGCCAGCAACTCCCCCGGGACAGTTGGAAACACCATATATTTT. It codes for CASNSPGTVGNTIYF.

A few counts support this clone. This chain uses TRBV5-4 with TRBJ2-7, with 9 bases identical to TRBD1. This CDR3 comprises 14 residues. The V gene's germline CDR1 is SGHNT and CDR2 YYREEE (reference sequence). With V trimmed by 4 bases and J by 5 bases, 7 bases remained unmatched. The CDR3 DNA reads TGTGCCAGCAGCATCCCGGGACAGGGAAACGAGCAGTACTTC. Amino acids: CASSIPGQGNEQYF.

This clone was seen a handful of times. The chain couples TRBV2 to TRBJ1-6; 12 bases are a match to TRBD1. With 9 bases clipped from V and 8 bases from J, the junction kept 14 bases outside the gene matches. The CDR3 is made up of 17 amino acids. Germline-derived CDR1 and CDR2 are SNHLY and FYNNEI. The CDR3 nucleotides are TGTGCCAGTCCTAGGGACAGGGGGCGGGTTAGGGATTCACCCCTCCACTTT. Its protein is CASPRDRGRVRDSPLHF.

The chain carries TRBV7-3 and TRBJ2-6; D ambiguous. Trimming pared 2 bases from V and 3 bases from J, leaving 8 bases between. Looked up from germline, CDR1 is SGHTA and CDR2 is FQGTGA. This CDR3 comprises 15 residues. The CDR3 sequence is CASSLLGGGANVLTF. In DNA form, the CDR3 reads TGTGCCAGCAGCTTACTAGGTGGTGGGGCCAACGTCCTGACTTTC.

The rearrangement uses TRBV5-6 and TRBJ2-7, with D unclear. Germline CDR1 and CDR2: SGHDT and YYEEEE. The CDR3 loop spans 10 amino acids. V lost 0 bases to trimming and J lost 12 bases, with 7 bases between them. In nucleotides, the CDR3 is TGTGCCAGCAGCTTGGGCGCTCTGTACTTC. It translates to CASSLGALYF.

The chain joins TRBV6-6 to TRBJ1-2; the D gene is possibly TRBD1 (6 bases). Looked up from germline, CDR1 is MNHNY and CDR2 is SVGAGI (reference sequence). This CDR3 region has 13 residues. Deletions cut 8 bases from V and 4 bases from J, with 14 bases between. The CDR3: CASGDQGFYGYTF. CDR3 nucleotide sequence: TGTGCCAGCGGCGACCAGGGGTTCTATGGCTACACCTTC.

The chain combines TRBV7-9 with TRBJ2-2; D is possibly TRBD2 (6 bases). The CDR3 spans 16 residues. The germline V and J ends were trimmed by 2 bases and 4 bases, with 14 bases remaining between them. Germline assignment: CDR1 SEHNR and CDR2 FQNEAQ (reference sequence). The chain's CDR3 is CASSLLGRGSTGELFF. CDR3 bases: TGTGCCAGCAGCTTATTAGGCCGGGGGTCCACCGGGGAGCTGTTTTTT.

The rearrangement links TRBV4-2 to TRBJ2-7; tentatively, D is TRBD2 (6 bases). This CDR3 comprises 14 residues. The germline CDR1 and CDR2 sequences are LGHNA and YNFKEQ. The V and J ends lost 0 bases and 6 bases respectively, with 12 bases between them. The CDR3 loop reads CASSQDPSEGEQYF. The CDR3 DNA reads TGTGCCAGCAGCCAAGATCCTAGCGAGGGCGAGCAGTACTTC.

V is TRBV3-1 (or the pseudogene TRBV3-2) and J is TRBJ1-1; D is possibly TRBD1 (5 bases). CDR1 is LGHDT and CDR2 is YNNKEL in the germline V gene (reference sequence). The CDR3 length is 15 residues. Trimming removed 1 base at V and 4 bases at J, with 13 bases between. The CDR3 region is CASSQGGGVVTEAFF. The DNA of the CDR3 is TGTGCCAGCAGCCAAGGAGGAGGGGTAGTCACTGAAGCTTTCTTT.

This CDR3 reads CASSYSNSRAVTEAFF. CDR3 nucleotide sequence: TGTGCCAGCAGTTACTCGAATTCCAGGGCGGTCACTGAAGCTTTCTTT. The V call is TRBV6-5, the J call TRBJ1-1; perhaps TRBD1 as D (5 bases). This CDR3 region has 16 residues. Germline values: CDR1 MNHEY, CDR2 SVGAGI. Deletions cut 0 bases from V and 4 bases from J, with 15 bases between.

The CDR3 spells CASSLEAHDNEQFF. CDR3 in DNA: TGTGCCAGCAGCTTAGAGGCTCATGACAATGAGCAGTTCTTC. This sequence joins TRBV11-2 and TRBJ2-1; no clear D gene. Germline lookup yields CDR1 SGHAT and CDR2 FQNNGV. Trimming took off 0 bases at V and 5 bases at J, with 8 bases between the two ends. The CDR3 consists of 14 residues.

The V call is TRBV7-9, the J call TRBJ1-2; TRBD1 matches at 7 bases. The CDR3 runs 19 residues. V was clipped by 1 base and J by 3 bases; unmatched bases: 17. CDR1 and CDR2 from the germline V gene are SEHNR and FQNEAQ (reference sequence). CDR3: CASSLGIIRDSPLDYGYTF. DNA of the CDR3: TGTGCCAGCAGCTTAGGGATAATTCGGGACAGCCCGCTCGACTATGGCTACACCTTC.

This clone was detected only a few times. The chain recombines TRBV4-3 with TRBJ2-7; 8 positions agree with TRBD2. Germline-derived CDR1 and CDR2 are LGHNA and YSLEER. The CDR3 has 14 residues. Trimming cost V 3 bases and J 4 bases; bases outside gene matches: 5. The CDR3 here is CASSQRRGGYEQYF. CDR3 nucleotide sequence: TGCGCCAGCAGCCAGAGACGCGGGGGGTACGAGCAGTACTTC.

The chain links TRBV29-1 to TRBJ2-7; TRBD1 agrees at 11 bases. Germline CDR1 is SQVTM and CDR2 is ANQGSEA. The CDR3 contains 13 residues. V lost 7 bases, J lost 6 bases, and 8 bases stayed unmatched. The CDR3 region is CSAWGTGGSEQYF. The CDR3 region has the DNA TGCAGCGCCTGGGGGACAGGGGGGTCCGAGCAGTACTTC.

The rearrangement links TRBV3-1 (or the pseudogene TRBV3-2) to TRBJ2-7, with D possibly TRBD2 on 6 matching bases. CDR1 LGHDT and CDR2 YNNKEL come from the germline V gene (reference sequence). The CDR3 covers 14 residues. V was cut by 3 bases and J by 3 bases, with 12 bases left in between. The CDR3 region is CASSHGGSLYEQYF. In DNA, the CDR3 is TGTGCCAGCAGCCATGGGGGGAGCCTCTACGAGCAGTACTTC.

About this clone: The sample holds other DNA sequences that translate to the same CDR3. The rearrangement uses TRBV5-1 and TRBJ2-5; the match to TRBD2 covers 12 bases. This CDR3 contains 15 residues. With 5 bases clipped from V and 1 base from J, the junction kept 3 bases outside the gene matches. Per the germline V gene, CDR1 is SGHRS and CDR2 is YFSETQ. The CDR3 loop is CASSELAGGQETQYF. CDR3 nucleotide sequence: TGCGCCAGCAGTGAACTAGCGGGGGGCCAAGAGACCCAGTACTTC.

In this sample, this clone turned up a few times. V and J are TRBV10-3 and TRBJ1-3, with D unresolved. The germline V gene encodes CDR1 ENHRY and CDR2 SYGVKD. The CDR3 runs to 16 residues. Trimming pared 0 bases from V and 0 bases from J, leaving 9 bases between. This CDR3 is CAISESKRSSGNTIYF. CDR3 nucleotide sequence: TGTGCCATCAGTGAGTCTAAGAGGAGCTCTGGAAACACCATATATTTT.

This clone was picked up many times. This chain connects TRBV4-3 to TRBJ1-1; tentatively, D is TRBD1 (6 bases). Looked up from germline, CDR1 is LGHNA and CDR2 is YSLEER. Trimming took off 1 base at V and 12 bases at J, with 24 bases between the two ends. The CDR3 runs to 16 residues. For the CDR3, the DNA is TGCGCCAGCAGCCAAGTACTTGGGGACATTCTCCCCCGAACTTTCTTT. It encodes CASSQVLGDILPRTFF.